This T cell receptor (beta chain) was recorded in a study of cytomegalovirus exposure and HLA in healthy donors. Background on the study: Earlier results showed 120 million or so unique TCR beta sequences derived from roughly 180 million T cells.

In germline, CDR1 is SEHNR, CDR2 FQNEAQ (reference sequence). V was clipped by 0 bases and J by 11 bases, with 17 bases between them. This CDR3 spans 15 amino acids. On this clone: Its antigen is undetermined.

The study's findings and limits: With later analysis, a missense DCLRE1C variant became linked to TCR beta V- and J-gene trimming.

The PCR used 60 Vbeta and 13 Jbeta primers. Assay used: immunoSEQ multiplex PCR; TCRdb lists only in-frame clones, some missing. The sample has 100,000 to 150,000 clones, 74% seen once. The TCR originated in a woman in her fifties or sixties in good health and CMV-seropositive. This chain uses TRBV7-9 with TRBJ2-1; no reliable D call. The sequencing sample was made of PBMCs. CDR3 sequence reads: CASSLAVTTHAKQFF. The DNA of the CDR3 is TGTGCCAGCAGCTTAGCGGTCACTACCCACGCTAAGCAGTTCTTC.